These T cell receptor beta chains were read from a single sample in a study of shared clonotypes between healthy human individuals. Using immunoSEQ multiplex PCR, the repertoire was profiled, and TCRdb retains in-frame clones only, with some absent. Of millions of clones in the sample, approximately 95% were seen once. What was sequenced was naive CD4+ T cells sorted from blood. The receptors come from a man aged 18 to 30 in good health. CDR3s include the opening cysteine and the closing phenylalanine or tryptophan. A D gene is named only where the DNA matches it firmly. The size of a clone is reported for some rows only, either as once, few or many, or as a class for expanded clones.

CDR3 protein: CASSLEHSRETQYF; CDR3 DNA: TGTGCCAGCAGCTTAGAGCACAGTCGAGAGACCCAGTACTTC; D gene: .; clone size: .; V gene: TRBV7-2; J gene: TRBJ2-5
CDR3 protein: CASSIAGDYNEQFF; CDR3 DNA: TGTGCCAGCAGCATAGCGGGGGACTACAATGAGCAGTTCTTC; D gene: TRBD2; clone size: .; V gene: TRBV27; J gene: TRBJ2-1
CDR3 protein: CASSLWLGGNSYEQYF; CDR3 DNA: TGTGCCAGCAGTTTATGGTTAGGGGGGAACTCCTACGAGCAGTACTTC; D gene: .; clone size: .; V gene: TRBV28; J gene: TRBJ2-7
CDR3 protein: CASFGRLAYTF; CDR3 DNA: TGTGCCAGCTTTGGAAGGCTGGCGTACACCTTC; D gene: .; clone size: once; V gene: TRBV6-5; J gene: TRBJ1-2
CDR3 protein: CASADRMNTEAFF; CDR3 DNA: TGCGCCAGCGCGGACAGAATGAACACTGAAGCTTTCTTT; D gene: .; clone size: .; V gene: TRBV5-1; J gene: TRBJ1-1
CDR3 protein: CASSATGGGGYTF; CDR3 DNA: TGTGCCAGCAGCGCAACAGGGGGAGGTGGCTACACCTTC; D gene: TRBD1; clone size: .; V gene: TRBV7-9; J gene: TRBJ1-2
CDR3 protein: CASSAEGGREAFF; CDR3 DNA: TGTGCCAGCAGCGCGGAGGGCGGCCGTGAAGCTTTCTTT; D gene: .; clone size: .; V gene: TRBV9; J gene: TRBJ1-1
CDR3 protein: CASSLQGAAGNTIYF; CDR3 DNA: TGTGCCAGCAGTTTGCAGGGGGCGGCTGGAAACACCATATATTTT; D gene: TRBD1; clone size: .; V gene: TRBV6-1; J gene: TRBJ1-3
CDR3 protein: CASSLIDRDEQYF; CDR3 DNA: TGTGCCAGTAGTCTTATAGACAGGGACGAGCAGTACTTC; D gene: TRBD1; clone size: .; V gene: TRBV19; J gene: TRBJ2-7
CDR3 protein: CASSWGEQETQYF; CDR3 DNA: TGTGCCAGCAGTTGGGGGGAACAAGAGACCCAGTACTTC; D gene: .; clone size: .; V gene: TRBV5-6; J gene: TRBJ2-5
CDR3 protein: CASSGSGVEAFF; CDR3 DNA: TGTGCCAGCAGTGGGTCAGGGGTTGAAGCTTTCTTT; D gene: .; clone size: .; V gene: TRBV6-1; J gene: TRBJ1-1
CDR3 protein: CASSLKRDRTYEQYF; CDR3 DNA: TGTGCCAGCAGTTTAAAAAGGGACAGGACCTACGAGCAGTACTTC; D gene: TRBD1; clone size: .; V gene: TRBV27; J gene: TRBJ2-7
CDR3 protein: CASKRQGTGELFF; CDR3 DNA: TGTGCCAGCAAGAGACAGGGCACCGGGGAGCTGTTTTTT; D gene: TRBD1; clone size: .; V gene: TRBV27; J gene: TRBJ2-2
CDR3 protein: CASSASTSYEQYF; CDR3 DNA: TGTGCCAGCAGCGCGTCTACTTCCTACGAGCAGTACTTC; D gene: .; clone size: .; V gene: TRBV6-5; J gene: TRBJ2-7
CDR3 protein: CAWSVQGPSSPLHF; CDR3 DNA: TGTGCCTGGAGTGTTCAGGGGCCCTCATCACCCCTCCACTTT; D gene: .; clone size: .; V gene: TRBV30; J gene: TRBJ1-6
CDR3 protein: CASSFREGGGYTF; CDR3 DNA: TGTGCCAGCAGTTTCAGGGAAGGGGGTGGCTACACCTTC; D gene: .; clone size: .; V gene: TRBV6-6; J gene: TRBJ1-2
CDR3 protein: CAWSWGGNEKLFF; CDR3 DNA: TGTGCCTGGAGTTGGGGGGGGAATGAAAAACTGTTTTTT; D gene: .; clone size: .; V gene: TRBV30; J gene: TRBJ1-4
CDR3 protein: CASSCRRIHEQYF; CDR3 DNA: TGTGCCAGCAGTTGCAGGAGAATCCACGAGCAGTACTTC; D gene: .; clone size: .; V gene: TRBV6-4; J gene: TRBJ2-7
CDR3 protein: CASSPGDGQIGEKLFF; CDR3 DNA: TGCGCCAGCAGCCCAGGAGACGGACAGATAGGAGAAAAACTGTTTTTT; D gene: .; clone size: .; V gene: TRBV4-1; J gene: TRBJ1-4